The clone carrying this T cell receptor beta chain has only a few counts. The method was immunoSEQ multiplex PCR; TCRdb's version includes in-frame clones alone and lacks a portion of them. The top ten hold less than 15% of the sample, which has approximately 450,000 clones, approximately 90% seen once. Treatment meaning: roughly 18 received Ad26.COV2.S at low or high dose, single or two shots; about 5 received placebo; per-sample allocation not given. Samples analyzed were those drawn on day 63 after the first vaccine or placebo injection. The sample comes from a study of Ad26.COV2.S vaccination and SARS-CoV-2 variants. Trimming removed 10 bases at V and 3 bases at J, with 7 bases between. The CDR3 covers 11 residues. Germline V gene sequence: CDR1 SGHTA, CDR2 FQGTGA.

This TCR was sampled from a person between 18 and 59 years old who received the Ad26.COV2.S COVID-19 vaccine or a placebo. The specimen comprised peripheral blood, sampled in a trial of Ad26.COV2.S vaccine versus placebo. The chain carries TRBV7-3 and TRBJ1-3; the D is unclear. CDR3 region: CATRFGNTIYF. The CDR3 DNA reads TGTGCCACCCGTTTTGGAAACACCATATATTTT.